The 30 T cell receptor beta chains presented below share a single source sample, sequenced in a study of blood T cell repertoires in COVID-19. Measured with immunoSEQ multiplex PCR; TCRdb has only the in-frame clones, and not every one. The data show roughly 30,000 clones, about 80% seen once. What was sequenced was peripheral blood. The source is a man between 65 and 85 years old with acute or convalescent COVID-19.

The rearrangement joins TRBV18 to TRBJ1-5; 7 bases are a match to TRBD1. Germline V gene lookup returns CDR1 KGHSH and CDR2 LQKENI. V was clipped by 3 bases and J by 6 bases; unmatched bases: 14. The CDR3 covers 17 residues. The chain's CDR3 is CASSPGQSGAAGQPQHF. The CDR3 bases are TGTGCCAGCTCACCGGGACAGTCAGGAGCGGCGGGTCAGCCCCAGCATTTT.

This chain uses TRBV6-2 or TRBV6-3 with TRBJ1-1; D gene ambiguous. V was shortened by 0 bases and J by 1 base, with 9 bases between the two germline ends. The CDR3 consists of 15 residues. Germline CDR1 reads MNHEY; CDR2 reads SVGEGT. The CDR3 region has the DNA TGTGCCAGCAGTTACTCGAGTAGTCGGAACACTGAAGCTTTCTTT. The encoded protein is CASSYSSSRNTEAFF.

This rearrangement joins TRBV11-3 to TRBJ2-1; a weak D match, TRBD1 (5 bases). Germline V gene data show CDR1 as SGHNT and CDR2 as YENEEA. The length of the CDR3 is 13 residues. V lost 5 bases and J 3 bases, leaving 8 bases between the germline ends. The CDR3 protein is CASSQDSYNEQFF. As DNA, the CDR3 is TGTGCCAGCAGCCAAGACAGCTACAATGAGCAGTTCTTC.

In this sample, this clone turned up many times. This chain joins TRBV9 and TRBJ2-7; 10 positions agree with TRBD1. Germline CDR1 and CDR2: SGDLS and YYNGEE. V trimming: 3 bases; J trimming: 4 bases; junction bases outside the gene matches: 1. The CDR3 covers 13 residues. CDR3 amino acids: CASSGQGAYEQYF. CDR3 DNA: TGTGCCAGCAGCGGACAGGGGGCTTACGAGCAGTACTTC.

This clone was observed a few times. The DNA for the CDR3 is TGCAGCGTCGCCTACCGGGAGTTCGATACGCAGTATTTT. This translates into CSVAYREFDTQYF. V gene TRBV29-1 combines with J gene TRBJ2-3; TRBD2 is a possible D gene (6 bases). The CDR3 is 13 residues long. Germline V gene sequence: CDR1 SQVTM, CDR2 ANQGSEA. V gave up 6 bases and J gave up 6 bases, with 16 bases separating them.

The chain has TRBV14 and TRBJ2-1, with D possibly matching TRBD2 (6 bases). V shed 1 base and J shed 10 bases, with 20 bases lying between them. The CDR3 extends over 16 amino acids. Germline V gene data show CDR1 as SGHDN and CDR2 as FVKESK. The CDR3: CASSQGSSVSRLEQFF. The CDR3 DNA is TGTGCCAGCAGCCAAGGGTCTAGCGTCAGTCGCTTGGAGCAGTTCTTC.

The CDR3, as DNA: TGTGCCATCCGTCCCGGGACACTAGGTGAAAAACTGTTTTTT. It yields the protein CAIRPGTLGEKLFF. V is TRBV7-9 and J is TRBJ1-4, with D maybe TRBD1 (6 bases). The germline V gene encodes CDR1 SEHNR and CDR2 FQNEAQ (reference sequence). V lost 10 bases to trimming and J lost 7 bases, with 19 bases between them. The CDR3 has 14 amino acids.

This chain links TRBV2 with TRBJ1-3; 9 positions match TRBD1. J lost 3 bases, V lost 9 bases, and 9 bases had no gene match. In germline, CDR1 is SNHLY, CDR2 FYNNEI. This CDR3 region has 15 residues. In nucleotides, the CDR3 is TGTGCCAGTACCCGGGACAGGGTGGATGGAAACACCATATATTTT. It yields the protein CASTRDRVDGNTIYF.

The J gene is TRBJ2-1, the V gene TRBV24-1; the match to TRBD1 covers 10 bases. CDR1 is KGHDR and CDR2 is SFDVKD in the germline V gene. The CDR3 is 15 amino acids. J gave up 5 bases and V 7 bases, and 7 bases lay outside the gene matches. For the CDR3, the DNA is TGTGCCACCAGGATGGCGGGACAGGGGAACAATGAGCAGTTCTTC. Protein sequence: CATRMAGQGNNEQFF.

The rearrangement joins TRBV11-2 to TRBJ2-5, with D possibly matching TRBD2 (6 bases). V lost 3 bases and J 2 bases, leaving 13 bases between the germline ends. The CDR3 is 15 amino acids. CDR1 SGHAT and CDR2 FQNNGV come from the germline V gene. The chain's CDR3 is CASSLGRDWQETQYF. CDR3 DNA: TGTGCCAGCAGCTTGGGCCGGGACTGGCAAGAGACCCAGTACTTC.

The chain has TRBV9 and TRBJ2-1; TRBD1 aligns across 10 bases. V was clipped by 3 bases and J by 7 bases; unmatched bases: 7. CDR3 length equals 15 residues. Germline V gene lookup returns CDR1 SGDLS and CDR2 YYNGEE. CDR3 bases: TGTGCCAGCAGCGCGCGACAGGGGGCGAGAAATGAGCAGTTCTTC. Protein: CASSARQGARNEQFF.

The chain combines TRBV28 with TRBJ1-2; D ambiguous. V dropped 10 bases and J dropped 2 bases, with 14 bases sitting between them. Germline CDR1 is MDHEN and CDR2 is SYDVKM. This CDR3 has 13 residues. The DNA of the CDR3 is TGTGCCACACGAACAGCTTTAAACTATGGCTACACCTTC. This translates into CATRTALNYGYTF.

The chain carries TRBV2 and TRBJ1-5; a weak D match, TRBD1 (5 bases). CDR3 length: 14 amino acids. V was trimmed by 1 base and J by 11 bases, leaving 15 bases between them. Germline V gene data show CDR1 as SNHLY and CDR2 as FYNNEI. DNA of the CDR3: TGTGCCAGCAGTGAAGGGAGGGGTGGAATGGCCCAGCATTTT. The encoded protein is CASSEGRGGMAQHF.

The chain employs TRBV3-1 (or the pseudogene TRBV3-2) and TRBJ1-2; D might be TRBD1 (6 bases). V was clipped by 1 base and J by 4 bases, with 13 bases between them. Looked up from germline, CDR1 is LGHDT and CDR2 is YNNKEL (reference sequence). The CDR3 sequence is 15 residues long. CDR3 residues: CASSQVMAGAYGYTF. DNA for the CDR3: TGTGCCAGCAGCCAAGTTATGGCAGGGGCCTATGGCTACACCTTC.

The V and J genes are TRBV10-2 and TRBJ2-5; D is possibly TRBD2 (5 bases). The CDR3 loop spans 13 amino acids. Germline CDR1 WSHSY, CDR2 SAAADI. The germline V and J ends were trimmed by 6 bases and 7 bases, with 15 bases remaining between them. The CDR3 loop reads CASRASPRGTQYF. DNA of the CDR3: TGCGCCAGCAGAGCATCGCCCCGGGGGACCCAGTACTTC.

This clone has only a few counts. The chain combines TRBV3-1 (or the pseudogene TRBV3-2) with TRBJ1-1, with D tentatively TRBD1 (5 bases). CDR1 is LGHDT and CDR2 is YNNKEL in the germline V gene (reference sequence). The CDR3 loop spans 13 amino acids. The V gene lost 3 bases and the J gene lost 7 bases, with 12 bases spanning the gap. The CDR3 reads CASSHLRAGEAFF. DNA for the CDR3: TGTGCCAGCAGCCACCTCAGGGCCGGTGAAGCTTTCTTT.

Only a few counts were recorded for this clone. The gene calls are TRBV7-2 and TRBJ2-3; the match to TRBD1 covers 9 bases. This CDR3 comprises 13 residues. V lost 6 bases to trimming and J lost 8 bases; unmatched junction nucleotides: 6. Germline CDR1 and CDR2: SGHTA and FQGNSA. In DNA, the CDR3 is TGTGCCAGCAGACCCCGGGGACAGGGTACGCAGTATTTT. It codes for CASRPRGQGTQYF. Looking up the rest from reference TRBV7-2 and TRBJ2-3 gives the full variable domain: GAGVSQSPSNKVTEKGKDVELRCDPISGHTALYWYRQSLGQGLEFLIYFQGNSAPDKSGLPSDRFSAERTGGSVSTLTIQRTQQEDSAVYLCASRPRGQGTQYFGPGTRLTVL.

This chain connects TRBV7-2 to TRBJ1-4; no clear D gene. Trimming shortened V by 3 bases and J by 8 bases, and 10 bases separated the two germline ends. CDR1 and CDR2 from the germline V gene are SGHTA and FQGNSA. This CDR3 contains 13 residues. The CDR3 bases are TGTGCCAGCAGCTTTGGATGGGAGGAAAAACTGTTTTTT. Translated, it gives CASSFGWEEKLFF.

This clone was counted between two and nine times. The chain combines TRBV2 with TRBJ1-5; a possible D gene is TRBD1 (5 bases). V gave up 0 bases and J gave up 9 bases, with 9 bases separating them. This CDR3 has 13 residues. Germline CDR1 is SNHLY and CDR2 is FYNNEI. Written as DNA, the CDR3 is TGTGCCAGCAGTGAAGCGCGGGACTTGCCCCAGCATTTT. The encoded protein is CASSEARDLPQHF. The complete variable domain, with remaining parts taken from reference TRBV2 and TRBJ1-5, reads EPEVTQTPSHQVTQMGQEVILRCVPISNHLYFYWYRQILGQKVEFLVSFYNNEISEKSEIFDDQFSVERPDGSNFTLKIRSTKLEDSAMYFCASSEARDLPQHFGDGTRLSIL.

The sample holds a few counts of this clone. J is TRBJ2-3 and V is TRBV19; 9 bases match TRBD2. CDR3 length: 17 residues. Per germline, CDR1 LNHDA and CDR2 SQIVND (reference sequence). V gave up 0 bases and J gave up 0 bases; unmatched junction bases: 4. The chain's CDR3 is CASSIDHLAGSTDTQYF. Written as DNA, the CDR3 is TGTGCCAGTAGTATAGATCACCTAGCGGGGAGCACAGATACGCAGTATTTT.

J is TRBJ1-6 and V is TRBV28; possible D gene TRBD1, 5 bases. The CDR3 covers 15 residues. The germline V gene has CDR1 MDHEN and CDR2 SYDVKM. Trimming stripped 4 bases from V and 5 bases from J, with 12 bases between. The DNA of the CDR3 is TGTGCCAGCAGTTCCGCCGACAGAGATAATTCACCCCTCCACTTT. This sequence encodes CASSSADRDNSPLHF.

J is TRBJ1-6 and V is TRBV6-6; TRBD1 is a possible D gene (6 bases). With 4 bases removed from V and 6 bases from J, the gap between germline ends came to 16 bases. The CDR3 is made up of 16 amino acids. From germline, CDR1 is MNHNY and CDR2 SVGAGI (reference sequence). The CDR3 protein is CASSLLQGLTNSPLHF. In DNA form, the CDR3 reads TGTGCCAGCAGTTTGTTACAGGGCCTAACTAATTCACCCCTCCACTTT.

On this clone itself: The identical CDR3 is also encoded by other nucleotide sequences in the sample. The chain carries TRBV14 and TRBJ2-5; no clear D gene. V lost 3 bases and J 1 base, leaving 3 bases between the germline ends. In germline, CDR1 is SGHDN, CDR2 FVKESK. This CDR3 is built from 12 residues. CDR3 sequence (DNA): TGTGCCAGCAGCCAGGCCCAAGAGACCCAGTACTTC. It is translated as CASSQAQETQYF.

The count of this clone is one. The chain combines TRBV28 with TRBJ2-7; TRBD1 matches 7 bases. Looked up from germline, CDR1 is MDHEN and CDR2 is SYDVKM. The CDR3 loop spans 13 amino acids. The V segment lost 8 bases and the J segment 3 bases; nucleotides outside the gene matches: 7. The CDR3 bases are TGTGCCAGCGACCAGGGGGTCCACTACGAGCAGTACTTC. Protein sequence: CASDQGVHYEQYF.

A single count supports this clone. V usage is TRBV3-1 (or the pseudogene TRBV3-2) and J usage is TRBJ2-3; D may be TRBD2 (5 bases). Looked up from germline, CDR1 is LGHDT and CDR2 is YNNKEL (reference sequence). The V end was cut by 2 bases, the J end by 6 bases, with 6 bases between. The length of the CDR3 is 12 residues. The chain's CDR3 is CASSQTSDTQYF. The CDR3 DNA reads as TGTGCCAGCAGCCAAACTAGTGATACGCAGTATTTT.

The gene calls are TRBV27 and TRBJ2-7, with D possibly matching TRBD2 (5 bases). The CDR3 is 14 residues long. In germline, CDR1 is MNHEY, CDR2 SMNVEV (reference sequence). Trimming stripped 3 bases from V and 7 bases from J, with 16 bases between. The CDR3 DNA sequence: TGTGCCAGCAGTTTTAAAGCGGACCACGGGGAGCAGTACTTC. It specifies CASSFKADHGEQYF.

In this sample, this clone turned up a few times. The chain links TRBV6-2 or TRBV6-3 to TRBJ2-1, with 7 bases fitting TRBD1. The J segment lost 2 bases and the V segment lost 5 bases, leaving 3 bases of the junction unmatched. Germline values: CDR1 MNHEY, CDR2 SVGEGT. The CDR3 runs 14 residues. In DNA, the CDR3 is TGTGCCAGCAGTCTACAGGGGACCTACAATGAGCAGTTCTTC. Its translation is CASSLQGTYNEQFF.

This clone was seen a handful of times. The gene calls are TRBV29-1 and TRBJ2-5; the match to TRBD2 covers 9 bases. CDR3 size: 14 residues. V was clipped by 8 bases and J by 4 bases; unmatched bases: 11. Germline V gene lookup returns CDR1 SQVTM and CDR2 ANQGSEA. This CDR3 is CSCLRGAGGETQYF. The DNA of the CDR3 is TGCAGCTGCTTACGGGGAGCGGGGGGAGAGACCCAGTACTTC.

The chain couples TRBV7-3 to TRBJ2-2; TRBD1 aligns across 9 bases. The length of the CDR3 is 14 residues. Germline loops: CDR1 SGHTA, CDR2 FQGTGA. Losses at the gene ends were 4 bases for V and 5 bases for J; bases not matched to a gene: 2. CDR3 sequence: CASSSGTGTGELFF. The CDR3 nucleotides read TGTGCCAGCAGCTCCGGGACAGGGACCGGGGAGCTGTTTTTT.

The sample holds a few counts of this clone. This chain connects TRBV3-1 (or the pseudogene TRBV3-2) to TRBJ1-2; maybe TRBD1 (5 bases). The CDR3 has 18 amino acids. V was cut by 0 bases and J by 8 bases, with 25 bases left in between. Germline V gene sequence: CDR1 LGHDT, CDR2 YNNKEL (reference sequence). Here the CDR3 reads CASSQDRGGKGEEKGYTF. The DNA for the CDR3 is TGTGCCAGCAGCCAAGATCGGGGTGGGAAAGGGGAGGAGAAGGGCTACACCTTC.